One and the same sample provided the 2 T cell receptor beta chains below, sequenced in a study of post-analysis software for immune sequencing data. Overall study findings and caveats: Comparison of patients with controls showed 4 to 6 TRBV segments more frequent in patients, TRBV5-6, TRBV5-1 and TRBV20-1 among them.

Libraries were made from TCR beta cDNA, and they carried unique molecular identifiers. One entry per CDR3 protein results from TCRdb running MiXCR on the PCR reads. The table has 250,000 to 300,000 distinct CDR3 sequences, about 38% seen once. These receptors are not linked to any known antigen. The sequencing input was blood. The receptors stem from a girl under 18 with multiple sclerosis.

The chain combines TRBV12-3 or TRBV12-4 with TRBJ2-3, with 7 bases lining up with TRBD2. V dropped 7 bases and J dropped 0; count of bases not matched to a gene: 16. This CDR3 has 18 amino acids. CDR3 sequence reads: CASTPGRAERSSTDTQYF. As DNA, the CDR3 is TGTGCCAGCACCCCAGGGAGGGCTGAACGTTCTAGCACAGATACGCAGTATTTT.

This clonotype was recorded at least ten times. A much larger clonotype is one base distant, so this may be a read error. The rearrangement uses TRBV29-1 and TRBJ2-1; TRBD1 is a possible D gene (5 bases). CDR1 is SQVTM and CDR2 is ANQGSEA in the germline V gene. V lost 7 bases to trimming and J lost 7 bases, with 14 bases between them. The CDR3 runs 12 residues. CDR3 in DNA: TGCAGCGCCGTGGGGCGGTGTAATGAGCAGTTCTTC. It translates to CSAVGRCNEQFF.